The 4 T cell receptor beta chains listed next were all sequenced from one sample in a study of tumor and adjacent non-tumor tissue in lung cancer. The template was RNA from unsorted bulk tissue. More than 3 cm separated this lung sample from the edge of the tumor. A modified ARM-PCR protocol with three rounds of nested PCR amplified TCRbeta. TCRdb analysed the multiplex PCR reads with MiXCR anew, one entry per CDR3 protein. The sample has 50,000 to 60,000 distinct CDR3 sequences, 74% seen once; the top ten hold approximately 23%. The sample comprised distant non-tumor lung tissue. Every receptor here comes from a woman between 55 and 75 years old with non-small cell lung cancer.

This clonotype was observed once. One junction end does not reproduce the germline sequence, and a read error may be involved. The chain employs TRBV4-3 and TRBJ2-3; tentative D call: TRBD2 (6 bases). The germline gives CDR1 LGHNA, CDR2 YSLEER. The CDR3 has 14 amino acids. Written as DNA, the CDR3 is TGCGCCAGCGGGACTCGCGCTAGTACAGATATGCAGTATTTT. This sequence encodes CASGTRASTDMQYF.

On this clonotype itself: Being one base from a much bigger clone, this may be a read error. The V gene is TRBV5-1, the J gene TRBJ2-1, with TRBD1 as a possible D gene (5 bases). Germline assignment: CDR1 SGHRS and CDR2 YFSETQ. The CDR3 sequence is 11 residues long. Here the CDR3 DNA reads TGCGCCAGCAGCCCAGGGTATGAGCAGATCTTC. Translating it yields CASSPGYEQIF. Drawing the rest from reference TRBV5-1 and TRBJ2-1, the complete variable domain is KAGVTQTPRYLIKTRGQQVTLSCSPISGHRSVSWYQQTPGQGLQFLFEYFSETQRNKGNFPGRFSGRQFSNSRSEMNVSTLELGDSALYLCASSPGYEQIFGPGTRLTVL.

On this clonotype: The junction does not match germline at one end; this may be a read error. The chain links TRBV6-1 to TRBJ1-1, with 9 bases matching TRBD1. Germline V lookup: CDR1 MNHNS, CDR2 SASEGT. The CDR3 is 19 residues long. The CDR3 protein is CVSSESVVALGQGNTEAFF. The CDR3, as DNA: TGTGTCAGCAGTGAATCTGTCGTTGCCTTGGGACAGGGGAACACTGAAGCTTTCTTT.

Remarks on this clonotype: With a much larger clone just one base away, this may be a read error. The V and J genes are TRBV19 and TRBJ2-1; D is tentatively TRBD1 or TRBD2 (5 bases each). The CDR3 is 15 amino acids. Germline V gene data show CDR1 as LNHDA and CDR2 as SQIVND (reference sequence). CDR3 in DNA: TGTGCCAATAGTAGGGGACGGAGTGAGTACAATGAGCAGTTCTTC. This translates into CANSRGRSEYNEQFF.